This T cell receptor beta chain was retrieved from a study of blood T cell repertoires in COVID-19. Across the study: PBMCs, B-cell-depleted T cells, or T cells were the source of the cDNA or gDNA that made up the material.

This table comes from immunoSEQ multiplex PCR, and its TCRdb copy is limited to in-frame clones, with some not included. The table has around 250,000 clones, 85% seen once. This CDR3 region has 13 residues. Trimming pared 6 bases from V and 0 bases from J, leaving 7 bases between. CDR1 is ENHRY and CDR2 is SYGVKD in the germline V gene. Sequenced sample: peripheral blood. The clonotype originates from a man between 45 and 60 years old with active or convalescent COVID-19. The V gene is TRBV10-3, the J gene TRBJ2-3; D not certain. Here the CDR3 reads CAIRTDSTDTQYF. CDR3 in DNA: TGTGCCATCAGAACTGATAGCACAGATACGCAGTATTTT.